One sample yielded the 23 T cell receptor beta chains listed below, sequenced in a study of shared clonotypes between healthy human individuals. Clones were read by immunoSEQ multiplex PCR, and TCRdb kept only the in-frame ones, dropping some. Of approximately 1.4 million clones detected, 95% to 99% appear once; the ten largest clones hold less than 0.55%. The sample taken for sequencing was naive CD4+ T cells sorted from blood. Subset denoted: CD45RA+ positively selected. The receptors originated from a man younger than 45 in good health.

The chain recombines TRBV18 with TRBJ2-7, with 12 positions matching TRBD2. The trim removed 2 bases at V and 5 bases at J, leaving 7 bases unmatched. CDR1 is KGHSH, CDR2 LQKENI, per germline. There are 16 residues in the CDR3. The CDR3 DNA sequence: TGTGCCAGCTCACCAAGACTAGCGGGAGATCTCCACGAGCAGTACTTC. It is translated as CASSPRLAGDLHEQYF.

CDR3 nucleotides: TGTGCCAGCAGCCAAAGCGGGACAGGCACCGGGGAGCTGTTTTTT. This gives the protein CASSQSGTGTGELFF. The chain uses TRBV5-5 and TRBJ2-2; maybe TRBD1 (8 bases). V was clipped by 4 bases and J by 4 bases, with 14 bases between them. This CDR3 has 15 residues. Germline lookup yields CDR1 SGHKS and CDR2 YYEKEE (reference sequence).

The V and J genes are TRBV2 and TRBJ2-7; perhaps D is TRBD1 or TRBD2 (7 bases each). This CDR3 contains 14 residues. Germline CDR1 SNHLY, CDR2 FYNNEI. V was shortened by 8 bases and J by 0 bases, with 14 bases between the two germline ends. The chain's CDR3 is CASGGGQSSYEQYF. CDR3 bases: TGTGCCAGCGGGGGGGGACAGAGCTCCTACGAGCAGTACTTC.

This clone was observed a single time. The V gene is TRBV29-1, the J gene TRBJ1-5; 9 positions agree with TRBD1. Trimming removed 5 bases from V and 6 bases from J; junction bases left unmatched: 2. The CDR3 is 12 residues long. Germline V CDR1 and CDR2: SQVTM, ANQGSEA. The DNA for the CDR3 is TGCAGCGTTCAACAGGGGGCTCAGCCCCAGCATTTT. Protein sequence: CSVQQGAQPQHF.

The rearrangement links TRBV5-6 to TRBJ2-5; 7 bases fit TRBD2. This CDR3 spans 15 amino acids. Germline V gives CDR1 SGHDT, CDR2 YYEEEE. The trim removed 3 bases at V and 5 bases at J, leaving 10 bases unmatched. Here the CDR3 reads CASSSGTIRVETQYF. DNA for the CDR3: TGTGCCAGCAGCTCGGGGACTATTAGGGTGGAGACCCAGTACTTC.

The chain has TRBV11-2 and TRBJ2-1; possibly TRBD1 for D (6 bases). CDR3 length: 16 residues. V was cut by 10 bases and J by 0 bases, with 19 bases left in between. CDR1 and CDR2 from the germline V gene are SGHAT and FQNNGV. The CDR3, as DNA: TGTGCCACTCAATACGGGACACGAAACTCCTACAATGAGCAGTTCTTC. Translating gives CATQYGTRNSYNEQFF.

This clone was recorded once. DNA of the CDR3: TGTGCCGGTAGGGCTAGCGGGCGCTACGAGCAGTACTTC. Amino acid sequence: CAGRASGRYEQYF. This chain uses TRBV11-2 with TRBJ2-7, with 8 bases aligning to TRBD2. CDR1 SGHAT and CDR2 FQNNGV come from the germline V gene. The CDR3 extends over 13 amino acids. With V trimmed by 11 bases and J by 3 bases, 9 bases remained unmatched.

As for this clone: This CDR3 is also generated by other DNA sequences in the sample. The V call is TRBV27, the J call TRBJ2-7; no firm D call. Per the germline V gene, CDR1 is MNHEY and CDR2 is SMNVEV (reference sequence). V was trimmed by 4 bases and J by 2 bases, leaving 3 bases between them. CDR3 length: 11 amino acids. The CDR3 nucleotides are TGTGCCAGCAGTTCCCCCTACGAGCAGTACTTC. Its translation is CASSSPYEQYF.

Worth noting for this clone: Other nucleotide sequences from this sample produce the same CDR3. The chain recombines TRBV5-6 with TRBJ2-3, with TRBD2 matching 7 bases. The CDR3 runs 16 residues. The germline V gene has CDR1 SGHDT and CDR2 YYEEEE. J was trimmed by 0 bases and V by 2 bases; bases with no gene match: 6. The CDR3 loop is CASSLLPSGSTDTQYF. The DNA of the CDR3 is TGTGCCAGCAGCTTATTGCCTAGCGGAAGCACAGATACGCAGTATTTT.

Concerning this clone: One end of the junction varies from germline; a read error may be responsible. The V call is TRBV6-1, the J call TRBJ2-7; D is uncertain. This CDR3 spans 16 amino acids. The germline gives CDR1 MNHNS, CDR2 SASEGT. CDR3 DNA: TGTGCCAGCATTGAAGCCATTGGACGGAGCTCCTACGAGCAGTACTTC. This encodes CASIEAIGRSSYEQYF.

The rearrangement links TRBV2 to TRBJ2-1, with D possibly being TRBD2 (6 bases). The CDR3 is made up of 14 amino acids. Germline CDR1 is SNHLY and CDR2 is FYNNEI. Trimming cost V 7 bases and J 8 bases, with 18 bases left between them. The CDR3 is CASTLATPGYEQFF. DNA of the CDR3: TGTGCCAGCACTCTAGCGACTCCCGGGTATGAGCAGTTCTTC.

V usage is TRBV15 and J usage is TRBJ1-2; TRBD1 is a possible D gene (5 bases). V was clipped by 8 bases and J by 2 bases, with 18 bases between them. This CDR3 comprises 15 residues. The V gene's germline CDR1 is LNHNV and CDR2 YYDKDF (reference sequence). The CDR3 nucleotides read TGTGCCACCTCACTACGCCTACAGGACAACTATGGCTACACCTTC. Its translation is CATSLRLQDNYGYTF.

The CDR3 coding sequence is TGTGCCAGCAGCTTAGGGACGACAGGGAAGGCAGATACGCAGTATTTT. It is translated as CASSLGTTGKADTQYF. The chain has TRBV11-1 and TRBJ2-3; TRBD1 agrees at 7 bases. Per the germline V gene, CDR1 is SGHAT and CDR2 is FQDESV (reference sequence). This CDR3 comprises 16 residues. Trimming removed 1 base from V and 4 bases from J; junction bases left unmatched: 8. Based on the CDR3 plus reference TRBV11-1 and TRBJ2-3, the full variable domain is EAEVAQSPRYKITEKSQAVAFWCDPISGHATLYWYRQILGQGPELLVQFQDESVVDDSQLPKDRFSAERLKGVDSTLKIQPAELGDSAMYLCASSLGTTGKADTQYFGPGTRLTVL.

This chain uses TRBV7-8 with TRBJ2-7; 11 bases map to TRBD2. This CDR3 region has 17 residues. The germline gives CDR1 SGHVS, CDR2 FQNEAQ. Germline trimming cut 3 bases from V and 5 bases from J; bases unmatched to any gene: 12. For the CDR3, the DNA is TGTGCCAGCAGCTTGGTAGCGGGAGGGATGGGGCAAAACGAGCAGTACTTC. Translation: CASSLVAGGMGQNEQYF.

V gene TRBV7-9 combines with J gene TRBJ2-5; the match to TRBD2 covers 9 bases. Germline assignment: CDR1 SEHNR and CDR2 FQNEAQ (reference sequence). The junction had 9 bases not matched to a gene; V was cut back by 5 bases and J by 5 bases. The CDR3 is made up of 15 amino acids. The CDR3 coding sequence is TGTGCCAGCAGCCCGACGCTTAGCGGGAGTGAGACCCAGTACTTC. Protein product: CASSPTLSGSETQYF.

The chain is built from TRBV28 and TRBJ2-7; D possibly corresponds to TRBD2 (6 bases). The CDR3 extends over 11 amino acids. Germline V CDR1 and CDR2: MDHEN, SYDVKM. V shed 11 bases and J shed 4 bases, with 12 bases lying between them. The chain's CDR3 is CAGGSRYEQYF. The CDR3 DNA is TGTGCCGGGGGGAGCAGGTACGAGCAGTACTTC. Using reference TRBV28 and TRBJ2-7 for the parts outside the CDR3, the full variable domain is DVKVTQSSRYLVKRTGEKVFLECVQDMDHENMFWYRQDPGLGLRLIYFSYDVKMKEKGDIPEGYSVSREKKERFSLILESASTNQTSMYLCAGGSRYEQYFGPGTRLTVT.

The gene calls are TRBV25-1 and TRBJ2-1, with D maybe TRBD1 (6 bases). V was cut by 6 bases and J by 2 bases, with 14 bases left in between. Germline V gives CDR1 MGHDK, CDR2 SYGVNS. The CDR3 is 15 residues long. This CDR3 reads CASSPSRGPYNEQFF. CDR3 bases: TGTGCCAGCAGCCCAAGCAGGGGACCCTACAATGAGCAGTTCTTC.

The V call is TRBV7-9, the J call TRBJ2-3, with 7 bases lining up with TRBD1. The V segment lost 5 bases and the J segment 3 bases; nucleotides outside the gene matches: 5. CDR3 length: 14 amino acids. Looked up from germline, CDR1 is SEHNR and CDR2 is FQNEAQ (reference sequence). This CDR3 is CASSPTGWTDTQYF. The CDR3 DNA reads TGTGCCAGCAGCCCGACAGGGTGGACAGATACGCAGTATTTT.

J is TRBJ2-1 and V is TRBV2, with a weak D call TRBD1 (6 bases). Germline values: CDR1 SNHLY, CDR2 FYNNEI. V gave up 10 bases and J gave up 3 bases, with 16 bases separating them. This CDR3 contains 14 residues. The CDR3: CAKQGHGLYNEQFF. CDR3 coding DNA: TGTGCCAAGCAGGGACATGGACTCTACAATGAGCAGTTCTTC. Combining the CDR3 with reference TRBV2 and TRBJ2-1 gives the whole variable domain EPEVTQTPSHQVTQMGQEVILRCVPISNHLYFYWYRQILGQKVEFLVSFYNNEISEKSEIFDDQFSVERPDGSNFTLKIRSTKLEDSAMYFCAKQGHGLYNEQFFGPGTRLTVL.

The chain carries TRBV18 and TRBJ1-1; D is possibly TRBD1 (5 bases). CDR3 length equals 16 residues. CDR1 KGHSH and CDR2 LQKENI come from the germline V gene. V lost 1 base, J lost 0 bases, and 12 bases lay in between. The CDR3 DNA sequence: TGTGCCAGCTCACCACAATTGGGGGGACTGAACACTGAAGCTTTCTTT. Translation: CASSPQLGGLNTEAFF.

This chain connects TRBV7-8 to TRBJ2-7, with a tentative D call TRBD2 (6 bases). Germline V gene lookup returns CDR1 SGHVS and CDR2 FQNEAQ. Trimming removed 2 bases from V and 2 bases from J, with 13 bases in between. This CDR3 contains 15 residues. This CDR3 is CASSLYGRGPYEQYF. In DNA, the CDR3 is TGTGCCAGCAGCTTATACGGGAGAGGGCCCTACGAGCAGTACTTC. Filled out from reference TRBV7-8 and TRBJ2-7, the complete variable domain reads GAGVSQSPRYKVAKRGQDVALRCDPISGHVSLFWYQQALGQGPEFLTYFQNEAQLDKSGLPSDRFFAERPEGSVSTLKIQRTQQEDSAVYLCASSLYGRGPYEQYFGPGTRLTVT.

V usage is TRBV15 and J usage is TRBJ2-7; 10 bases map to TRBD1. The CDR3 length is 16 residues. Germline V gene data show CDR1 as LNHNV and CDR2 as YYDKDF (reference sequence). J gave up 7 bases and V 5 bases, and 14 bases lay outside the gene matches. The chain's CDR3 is CATSLYIGTGVGEQYF. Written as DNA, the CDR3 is TGTGCCACCAGCCTTTATATCGGGACAGGGGTAGGTGAGCAGTACTTC.

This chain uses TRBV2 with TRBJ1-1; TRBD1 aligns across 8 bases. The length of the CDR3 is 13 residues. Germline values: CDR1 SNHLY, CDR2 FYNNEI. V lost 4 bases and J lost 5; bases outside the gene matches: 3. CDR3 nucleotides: TGTGCCAGCAGTGTGGGGACAGGAACTGAAGCTTTCTTT. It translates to CASSVGTGTEAFF.